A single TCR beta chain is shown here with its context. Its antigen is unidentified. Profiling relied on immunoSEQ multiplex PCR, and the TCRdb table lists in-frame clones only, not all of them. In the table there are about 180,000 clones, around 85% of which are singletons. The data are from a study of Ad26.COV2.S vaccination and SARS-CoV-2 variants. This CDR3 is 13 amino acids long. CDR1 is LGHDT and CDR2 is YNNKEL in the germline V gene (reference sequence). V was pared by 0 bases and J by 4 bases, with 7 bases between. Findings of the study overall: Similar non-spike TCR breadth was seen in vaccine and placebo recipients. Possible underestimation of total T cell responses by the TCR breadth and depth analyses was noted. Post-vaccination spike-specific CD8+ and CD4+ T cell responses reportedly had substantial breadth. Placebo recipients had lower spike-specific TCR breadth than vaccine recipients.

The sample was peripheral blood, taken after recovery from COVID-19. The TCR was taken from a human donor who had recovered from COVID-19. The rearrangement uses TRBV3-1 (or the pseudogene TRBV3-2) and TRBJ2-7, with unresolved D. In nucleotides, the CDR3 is TGTGCCAGCAGCCAAGAATGGGGTTACGAGCAGTACTTC. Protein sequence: CASSQEWGYEQYF.